The rows below give T cell receptor beta chains drawn from one sample of a study of neurological immune-mediated disorders. TCRdb called the 5' RACE reads again in MiXCR, with one record for every CDR3 protein. The table includes tens of thousands of distinct CDR3 sequences, roughly an eighth detected once. The sample consisted of PBMCs. These receptor sequences come from an older woman with HTLV-1-associated myelopathy (HAM/TSP). Both conserved end residues are part of each CDR3. A D gene is named only where the DNA matches it firmly. Clone sizes are given selectively: once, few, many, or a class where the clone is expanded.

clone_size j_call d_call v_call cdr3_aa cdr3_nt
many TRBJ1-2 - TRBV20-1 CSAIPGPNYGYTF TGCAGTGCTATTCCTGGCCCCAACTATGGCTACACCTTC
- TRBJ2-7 - TRBV20-1 CSGSRSYEQYF TGCAGTGGTTCTAGGTCCTACGAGCAGTACTTC
many TRBJ2-3 TRBD2 TRBV20-1 CSAEPASGRTDTQYF TGCAGTGCTGAACCGGCTAGCGGGAGGACAGATACGCAGTATTTT
many TRBJ2-5 TRBD2 TRBV5-1 CASSGEGRETQYF TGCGCCAGCAGCGGGGAGGGCCGGGAGACCCAGTACTTC
many TRBJ1-4 - TRBV20-1 CSALNRIGEKLFF TGCAGTGCCCTAAACAGGATAGGGGAAAAACTGTTTTTT
many TRBJ1-1 - TRBV5-6 CASSRRGPNTEAFF TGTGCCAGCAGCCGCCGGGGTCCGAACACTGAAGCTTTCTTT
many TRBJ2-2 TRBD2 TRBV5-1 CASSSGLAGEVTGELFF TGCGCCAGCAGCTCCGGACTAGCGGGAGAGGTCACCGGGGAGCTGTTTTTT
many TRBJ1-1 TRBD1 TRBV7-2 CASSSRDRVGNTEAFF TGTGCCAGCAGCTCCCGGGACAGGGTGGGGAACACTGAAGCTTTCTTT
- TRBJ2-7 TRBD2 TRBV20-1 CSARRTSRGGIYEQYF TGCAGTGCCCGAAGGACATCGCGGGGGGGGATCTACGAGCAGTACTTC
many TRBJ1-5 - TRBV20-1 CSARESGRGFRGNQPQHF TGCAGTGCTAGAGAATCGGGCAGGGGATTTAGGGGCAATCAGCCCCAGCATTTT
many TRBJ1-1 - TRBV20-1 CSVRDSMGGTEAFF TGCAGTGTTAGAGATTCAATGGGGGGGACTGAAGCTTTCTTT
many TRBJ1-1 - TRBV6-2/TRBV6-3 CASSYSRHLNTEAFF TGTGCCAGCAGTTACTCGAGACATTTGAACACTGAAGCTTTCTTT
many TRBJ2-4 - TRBV11-2 CASSPDINIQYF TGTGCCAGCAGCCCGGACATAAACATTCAGTACTTC
many TRBJ2-4 - TRBV5-1 CASSFGDILAKNIQYF TGCGCCAGCAGCTTCGGAGACATATTAGCCAAAAACATTCAGTACTTC
many TRBJ2-5 - TRBV20-1 CSARRGDSYVETQYF TGCAGTGCTAGGAGGGGGGACAGTTATGTTGAGACCCAGTACTTC
many TRBJ1-2 TRBD1 TRBV5-1 CASSLEVGGGGYGYTF TGCGCCAGCAGCTTGGAAGTTGGAGGGGGCGGCTATGGCTACACCTTC
many TRBJ2-5 TRBD1 TRBV5-1 CASSLAGYRGAEETQYF TGCGCCAGCAGCTTGGCCGGGTACAGGGGCGCGGAGGAGACCCAGTACTTC
many TRBJ1-6 TRBD1 TRBV20-1 CSASGTGGHSPLHF TGCAGTGCTAGTGGTACAGGGGGCCATTCACCCCTCCACTTT
medium-sized TRBJ1-3 - TRBV20-1 CSARVGWEPGNTIYF TGCAGTGCTAGAGTAGGATGGGAGCCCGGAAACACCATATATTTT
- TRBJ1-1 - TRBV20-1 CSSQGTNTEAFF TGCAGTTCGCAGGGAACGAACACTGAAGCTTTCTTT
many TRBJ2-3 TRBD2 TRBV29-1 CSSRTSVMSTDTQYF TGCAGCAGTCGGACTAGCGTGATGAGCACAGATACGCAGTATTTT
many TRBJ1-5 - TRBV10-2 CASSLGRTWSNQPQHF TGCGCCAGCAGTCTAGGTCGGACCTGGAGCAATCAGCCCCAGCATTTT
many TRBJ2-5 TRBD2 TRBV5-1 CASSLGREGRETQYF TGCGCCAGCAGCTTGGGGCGGGAGGGCCGAGAGACCCAGTACTTC
many TRBJ1-5 TRBD1 TRBV20-1 CSARVLGQGGNQPQHF TGCAGTGCTAGGGTCCTGGGACAGGGGGGCAATCAGCCCCAGCATTTT
many TRBJ1-2 - TRBV6-6 CASSYSDGDGYTF TGTGCCAGCAGTTACTCGGATGGGGATGGCTACACCTTC
many TRBJ1-1 - TRBV21-1 CASSKQGAMNTEAFF TGTGCCAGCAGCAAGCAGGGGGCCATGAACACTGAAGCTTTCTTT
many TRBJ2-7 TRBD2 TRBV10-3 CAISERVLAGGQSYEQYF TGTGCCATCAGTGAGAGGGTACTAGCGGGAGGCCAGTCCTACGAGCAGTACTTC
many TRBJ1-1 - TRBV7-2 CASSSLLGPNTEAFF TGTGCCAGCAGCTCCCTCCTCGGCCCGAACACTGAAGCTTTCTTT
many TRBJ2-4 - TRBV5-1 CASSLGGASKNIQYF TGCGCCAGCAGCTTGGGCGGGGCGTCAAAAAACATTCAGTACTTC
many TRBJ1-3 TRBD1 TRBV20-1 CSAREETGGSKSGNTIYF TGCAGTGCTAGAGAGGAGACAGGGGGCTCGAAGTCTGGAAACACCATATATTTT
many TRBJ2-2 TRBD2 TRBV7-6 CASSRTSGATGELFF TGTGCCAGCAGCCGGACTAGCGGGGCCACCGGGGAGCTGTTTTTT
many TRBJ1-3 - TRBV12-3/TRBV12-4 CASSLAGAEGPGNTIYF TGTGCCAGCAGTTTAGCAGGGGCAGAGGGACCTGGAAACACCATATATTTT
many TRBJ1-2 - TRBV7-9 CASSLVGGRAGYTF TGTGCCAGCAGCTTAGTCGGCGGCAGGGCTGGCTACACCTTC
many TRBJ2-3 TRBD1 TRBV5-1 CASKKGDRGRGTDTQYF TGCGCCAGCAAAAAAGGGGACAGGGGCCGGGGCACAGATACGCAGTATTTT
medium-sized TRBJ1-5 - TRBV24-1 CATSPRQTNQPQHF TGTGCCACCAGTCCCAGACAGACGAATCAGCCCCAGCATTTT
medium-sized TRBJ1-5 TRBD1 TRBV20-1 CSARDLDRAGNQPQHF TGCAGTGCTAGAGATCTAGACAGGGCCGGAAATCAGCCCCAGCATTTT
many TRBJ2-7 - TRBV12-3/TRBV12-4 CASSLEDTGTYEQYF TGTGCCAGCAGTTTAGAAGACACAGGGACCTACGAGCAGTACTTC
many TRBJ1-1 - TRBV4-1 CASSERGVGATEAFF TGCGCCAGCAGCGAAAGAGGAGTGGGGGCAACTGAAGCTTTCTTT
medium-sized TRBJ2-6 TRBD1 TRBV24-1 CATSDLPGQGSSGANVLTF TGTGCCACCAGTGATTTGCCGGGACAGGGATCTTCTGGGGCCAACGTCCTGACTTTC
many TRBJ2-3 - TRBV7-7 CASSRTASGLSTDTQYF TGTGCCAGCAGCAGGACCGCGAGCGGACTTAGCACAGATACGCAGTATTTT
- TRBJ2-2 - TRBV2 CASSVGRNTGELFF TGTGCCAGCAGTGTTGGTAGGAACACCGGGGAGCTGTTTTTT
- TRBJ2-3 - TRBV20-1 CSAPGVPSDTQYF TGCAGTGCTCCCGGAGTCCCCTCAGATACGCAGTATTTT
many TRBJ1-1 - TRBV20-1 CSASLRPASEAFF TGCAGTGCTAGTCTTCGTCCCGCATCTGAAGCTTTCTTT
- TRBJ2-1 - TRBV19 CASSIDHGQQNEQFF TGTGCCAGTAGTATAGATCATGGACAACAGAATGAGCAGTTCTTC
many TRBJ2-5 TRBD1 TRBV7-9 CASSSGTGVGTQYF TGTGCCAGCAGCTCCGGGACAGGGGTTGGGACCCAGTACTTC
- TRBJ1-1 - TRBV18 CASSHQGNAEAFF TGTGCCAGCTCACATCAGGGGAACGCTGAAGCTTTCTTT
- TRBJ1-1 - TRBV18 CASSSDMNTEAFF TGTGCCAGCTCAAGCGACATGAACACTGAAGCTTTCTTT
many TRBJ1-3 - TRBV3-1 CASSQGLDRRSGNTIYF TGTGCCAGCAGCCAGGGACTCGACAGGCGCTCTGGAAACACCATATATTTT
many TRBJ1-2 TRBD1 TRBV27 CASSPLDRANGYTF TGTGCCAGCAGTCCATTGGACAGGGCGAATGGCTACACCTTC
many TRBJ2-7 - TRBV5-1 CASSLTGSSYEQYF TGCGCCAGCAGCTTGACGGGGAGCTCCTACGAGCAGTACTTC
many TRBJ2-1 TRBD2 TRBV5-1 CASSLAAGGGYNEQFF TGCGCCAGCAGCTTGGCGGCGGGAGGGGGGTACAATGAGCAGTTCTTC
many TRBJ2-7 TRBD1 TRBV20-1 CSARPRQGPGEQYF TGCAGTGCTAGACCGCGACAGGGTCCAGGGGAGCAGTACTTC